The 9 T cell receptor beta chains in this list originate from one sample, sequenced in a study of blood T cell repertoires in COVID-19. Method: immunoSEQ multiplex PCR; TCRdb's copy keeps in-frame clones and lacks some. Among 150,000 to 200,000 clones listed, under 90% were seen once. The specimen was PBMCs or T cells enriched from blood (not recorded which). All receptors come from a woman in her forties or fifties who had recovered from COVID-19.

This sequence joins TRBV9 and TRBJ2-1; D gene ambiguous. V gave up 0 bases and J gave up 5 bases, with 9 bases separating them. Germline assignment: CDR1 SGDLS and CDR2 YYNGEE. The CDR3 is 14 residues long. The CDR3 region is CASSVGGTNNEQFF. In DNA, the CDR3 is TGTGCCAGCAGCGTAGGAGGCACCAACAATGAGCAGTTCTTC. The complete variable domain, with remaining parts taken from reference TRBV9 and TRBJ2-1, reads DSGVTQTPKHLITATGQRVTLRCSPRSGDLSVYWYQQSLDQGLQFLIQYYNGEERAKGNILERFSAQQFPDLHSELNLSSLELGDSALYFCASSVGGTNNEQFFGPGTRLTVL.

In DNA form, the CDR3 reads TGTGCCAGCACCCCGACAGATGGCTACACCTTC. Encoded protein: CASTPTDGYTF. The genes are TRBV2 and TRBJ1-2, with D possibly matching TRBD1 (5 bases). Germline CDR1 is SNHLY and CDR2 is FYNNEI. CDR3 size: 11 residues. V was clipped by 7 bases and J by 6 bases, with 9 bases between them. Looking up the rest from reference TRBV2 and TRBJ1-2 gives the full variable domain: EPEVTQTPSHQVTQMGQEVILRCVPISNHLYFYWYRQILGQKVEFLVSFYNNEISEKSEIFDDQFSVERPDGSNFTLKIRSTKLEDSAMYFCASTPTDGYTFGSGTRLTVV.

V is TRBV5-1 and J is TRBJ1-1, with a possible D match to TRBD1 (5 bases). Germline CDR1 SGHRS, CDR2 YFSETQ. The CDR3 runs to 14 residues. V gave up 8 bases and J gave up 3 bases, with 17 bases separating them. The CDR3 here is CASKLGGAHTEAFF. CDR3 in DNA: TGCGCCAGTAAGCTAGGAGGGGCCCACACTGAAGCTTTCTTT.

This sequence joins TRBV28 and TRBJ2-7; 7 bases map to TRBD1. CDR3 length: 14 residues. The V and J ends lost 6 bases and 3 bases, in that order; junction bases with no gene match: 8. In germline, CDR1 is MDHEN, CDR2 SYDVKM. CDR3 in DNA: TGTGCCAGCAGCCCAACCCGGGACAGCTACGAGCAGTACTTC. This codes for CASSPTRDSYEQYF. Based on the CDR3 plus reference TRBV28 and TRBJ2-7, the full variable domain is DVKVTQSSRYLVKRTGEKVFLECVQDMDHENMFWYRQDPGLGLRLIYFSYDVKMKEKGDIPEGYSVSREKKERFSLILESASTNQTSMYLCASSPTRDSYEQYFGPGTRLTVT.

The V call is TRBV7-3, the J call TRBJ2-2; 7 positions match TRBD1. The CDR3 length is 15 residues. V gave up 5 bases and J gave up 0 bases; unmatched junction bases: 3. CDR1 and CDR2 from the germline V gene are SGHTA and FQGTGA. This CDR3 is CASSQTGTNTGELFF. Written as DNA, the CDR3 is TGTGCCAGCAGCCAGACAGGGACGAACACCGGGGAGCTGTTTTTT. Full variable domain (remainder filled in from reference TRBV7-3 and TRBJ2-2): GAGVSQTPSNKVTEKGKYVELRCDPISGHTALYWYRQSLGQGPEFLIYFQGTGAADDSGLPNDRFFAVRPEGSVSTLKIQRTERGDSAVYLCASSQTGTNTGELFFGEGSRLTVL.

The rearrangement links TRBV27 to TRBJ2-7; no clear D. The germline gives CDR1 MNHEY, CDR2 SMNVEV (reference sequence). The CDR3 has 14 amino acids. V lost 3 bases to trimming and J lost 7 bases, with 16 bases between them. In nucleotides, the CDR3 is TGTGCCAGCAGTTTGTGGCAGAGTACCGGGGAGCAGTACTTC. Translated, it gives CASSLWQSTGEQYF.

The J gene is TRBJ2-3, the V gene TRBV2; 8 bases align to TRBD2. The junction had 14 bases not matched to a gene; V was cut back by 7 bases and J by 8 bases. CDR3 length equals 15 residues. Per the germline V gene, CDR1 is SNHLY and CDR2 is FYNNEI. The CDR3 DNA is TGTGCCAGCACCGGGGGGGGGACATCTGCAAGTACGCAGTATTTT. As protein: CASTGGGTSASTQYF. The entire variable domain, with the rest obtained from reference TRBV2 and TRBJ2-3, is as follows: EPEVTQTPSHQVTQMGQEVILRCVPISNHLYFYWYRQILGQKVEFLVSFYNNEISEKSEIFDDQFSVERPDGSNFTLKIRSTKLEDSAMYFCASTGGGTSASTQYFGPGTRLTVL.

The gene calls are TRBV9 and TRBJ2-2; no clear D gene. Per the germline V gene, CDR1 is SGDLS and CDR2 is YYNGEE. The CDR3 runs to 14 residues. Trimming cost V 8 bases and J 5 bases, with 16 bases left between them. CDR3 region: CASADPLRTGELFF. CDR3 nucleotide sequence: TGTGCCAGTGCCGACCCCCTGAGGACCGGGGAGCTGTTTTTT.

The rearrangement uses TRBV7-2 and TRBJ1-2; 7 bases agree with TRBD1. The CDR3 has 16 residues. Losses at the gene ends were 5 bases for V and 0 bases for J; bases not matched to a gene: 9. The germline gives CDR1 SGHTA, CDR2 FQGNSA. The CDR3 nucleotides read TGTGCCAGCAGCCTTAGACAGGGTGATTCTAACTATGGCTACACCTTC. Translated, it gives CASSLRQGDSNYGYTF.